Each of the 23 T cell receptor beta chains below was sequenced from the same sample in a study of follicular helper T cells after annual influenza vaccination. The time point denotes: 2014-2015 season, pre-vaccination. Method: immunoSEQ multiplex PCR; TCRdb's copy keeps in-frame clones and lacks some. The sample yields about 27,000 clones, 80% to 90% seen once. The sequenced sample was CXCR5+ CD38- circulating T follicular helper cells from blood, obtained on the day of influenza vaccination. Subset indicated: circulating Tfh, non-naive CD4+CXCR5+PD-1+ (ICOS+CD38+ or ICOS-CD38-). The receptors derive from an adult who received the influenza vaccine.

This clone was recorded once. The CDR3 sequence: CASRRIMNTEAFF. DNA of the CDR3: TGTGCCAGCAGGAGGATAATGAACACTGAAGCTTTCTTT. The chain has TRBV5-5 and TRBJ1-1; D gene ambiguous. From germline, CDR1 is SGHKS and CDR2 YYEKEE (reference sequence). There are 13 residues in the CDR3. The ends were cut back, 5 bases at V and 0 bases at J, with 8 bases in the middle.

This chain joins TRBV7-7 and TRBJ2-2, with D possibly matching TRBD1 (6 bases). CDR3 length: 15 residues. The germline V gene has CDR1 SSHAT and CDR2 FNYEAQ (reference sequence). In nucleotides, the CDR3 is TGTGCTAGTAAGCAAGGGGGAGCGAACACCGGGGAGCTGTTTTTT. Its translation is CASKQGGANTGELFF.

The chain joins TRBV5-1 to TRBJ2-3; maybe TRBD2 (6 bases). The germline V and J ends were trimmed by 5 bases and 1 base, with 11 bases remaining between them. The CDR3 totals 14 residues. CDR1 is SGHRS, CDR2 YFSETQ, per germline. The CDR3 region is CASSNQRGTDTQYF. In DNA, the CDR3 is TGCGCCAGCAGTAACCAGCGGGGCACAGATACGCAGTATTTT.

The chain couples TRBV5-4 to TRBJ1-2, with a possible D match to TRBD1 (6 bases). V lost 1 base, J lost 5 bases, and 15 bases lay in between. Germline V gene lookup returns CDR1 SGHNT and CDR2 YYREEE (reference sequence). The CDR3 spans 15 residues. In DNA form, the CDR3 reads TGTGCCAGCAGCTTGTCCTCAGGGGTCCTTTATGGCTACACCTTC. Its protein product is CASSLSSGVLYGYTF.

The V gene is TRBV18, the J gene TRBJ1-1; D perhaps matches TRBD1 (5 bases). The CDR3 length is 17 residues. Per the germline V gene, CDR1 is KGHSH and CDR2 is LQKENI. V gave up 5 bases and J gave up 4 bases, with 23 bases separating them. CDR3 residues: CASSIQQDFESGTEAFF. Here the CDR3 DNA reads TGTGCCAGCTCAATCCAACAGGATTTCGAGTCTGGCACTGAAGCTTTCTTT.

The chain's CDR3 is CATSRARQAGANVLTF. The CDR3 region has the DNA TGTGCCACCAGCAGGGCTCGGCAGGCTGGGGCCAACGTCCTGACTTTC. The genes are TRBV15 and TRBJ2-6; D is undetermined. V was clipped by 3 bases and J by 2 bases, with 11 bases between them. CDR3 length: 16 amino acids. Germline values: CDR1 LNHNV, CDR2 YYDKDF (reference sequence). The whole variable domain, filled in from reference TRBV15 and TRBJ2-6, reads DAMVIQNPRYQVTQFGKPVTLSCSQTLNHNVMYWYQQKSSQAPKLLFHYYDKDFNNEADTPDNFQSRRPNTSFCFLDIRSPGLGDTAMYLCATSRARQAGANVLTFGAGSRLTVL.

The chain combines TRBV2 with TRBJ1-2, with D tentatively TRBD1 (5 bases). From germline, CDR1 is SNHLY and CDR2 FYNNEI. The ends were cut back, 3 bases at V and 7 bases at J, with 9 bases in the middle. There are 12 residues in the CDR3. The CDR3 loop reads CASSEGLSGYTF. As DNA, the CDR3 is TGTGCCAGCAGTGAGGGGCTGAGTGGCTACACCTTC.

This clone was seen a handful of times. In DNA form, the CDR3 reads TGTGCCAGCAGGGCCCCCGGGACAGCTATCTACGAGCAGTACTTC. It yields the protein CASRAPGTAIYEQYF. This chain connects TRBV6-5 to TRBJ2-7; 7 nucleotides line up with TRBD1. V lost 6 bases, J lost 3 bases, and 11 bases stayed unmatched. CDR3 length: 15 residues. Germline CDR1 MNHEY, CDR2 SVGAGI.

A few counts support this clone. This chain links TRBV29-1 with TRBJ2-5; tentative D call: TRBD1 (6 bases). Trimming pared 6 bases from V and 1 base from J, leaving 12 bases between. Germline loops: CDR1 SQVTM, CDR2 ANQGSEA. The CDR3 covers 13 residues. CDR3 in amino acids: CSVPGQRQETQYF. As DNA, the CDR3 is TGCAGCGTCCCCGGACAGCGCCAAGAGACCCAGTACTTC.

The rearrangement links TRBV7-2 to TRBJ2-7; tentative D call: TRBD2 (6 bases). V was pared by 5 bases and J by 1 base, with 18 bases between. The CDR3 extends over 16 amino acids. The germline CDR1 and CDR2 sequences are SGHTA and FQGNSA. The CDR3 region is CASSPYVGRGSYEQYF. The CDR3 coding sequence is TGTGCCAGCAGCCCGTATGTCGGGAGAGGGTCCTACGAGCAGTACTTC.

This rearrangement joins TRBV10-3 to TRBJ1-2, with TRBD1 matching 7 bases. Looked up from germline, CDR1 is ENHRY and CDR2 is SYGVKD. The CDR3 extends over 14 amino acids. The V and J ends lost 4 bases and 5 bases, in that order; junction bases with no gene match: 7. The CDR3 region is CAISVTGDRYGYTF. In DNA form, the CDR3 reads TGTGCCATCAGTGTAACGGGGGACAGATATGGCTACACCTTC.

The V and J genes are TRBV5-1 and TRBJ1-4; TRBD1 matches 7 bases. CDR3 length: 16 amino acids. Germline-derived CDR1 and CDR2 are SGHRS and YFSETQ. The V segment lost 3 bases and the J segment 7 bases; nucleotides outside the gene matches: 12. As DNA, the CDR3 is TGCGCCAGCAGCTCCTTCAGGACAGGAGGCGGTGAAAAACTGTTTTTT. This translates into CASSSFRTGGGEKLFF.

The chain uses TRBV9 and TRBJ2-1; 9 positions match TRBD1. This CDR3 is built from 14 residues. The V and J ends lost 0 bases and 8 bases, in that order; junction bases with no gene match: 3. Germline V gene lookup returns CDR1 SGDLS and CDR2 YYNGEE. The CDR3 nucleotides read TGTGCCAGCAGCGTAGCACAGGGGGCCCATGAGCAGTTCTTC. This translates into CASSVAQGAHEQFF.

The chain recombines TRBV6-4 with TRBJ1-2; 9 nucleotides line up with TRBD1. Germline CDR1 MRHNA, CDR2 SNTAGT. J gave up 7 bases and V 6 bases, and 27 bases lay outside the gene matches. This CDR3 has 20 residues. DNA for the CDR3: TGTGCCAGCAGGATTCACAGGGGGCTGGGAGGGGCGTTTCGTGCGTCTGGCTACACCTTC. This translates into CASRIHRGLGGAFRASGYTF.

This clone was detected a few times. The J gene is TRBJ1-3, the V gene TRBV6-6; D ambiguous. V was trimmed by 7 bases and J by 0 bases, leaving 10 bases between them. This CDR3 region has 14 residues. From germline, CDR1 is MNHNY and CDR2 SVGAGI (reference sequence). The CDR3 DNA follows: TGTGCCAGCAATGTACAGAGCTCTGGAAACACCATATATTTT. It encodes CASNVQSSGNTIYF.

The rearrangement joins TRBV10-3 to TRBJ1-1; 7 bases map to TRBD1. CDR3 length: 15 residues. Germline-derived CDR1 and CDR2 are ENHRY and SYGVKD. Trimming took 6 bases from V and 0 from J; bases not matched to a gene: 7. The CDR3 DNA reads as TGTGCCATCAGGCCAGGGGGTTCTGTGAACACTGAAGCTTTCTTT. Translated: CAIRPGGSVNTEAFF.

The chain carries TRBV6-1 and TRBJ1-1; D uncertain. The V end lost 2 bases, the J end lost 9 bases, and 10 bases lay between the germline ends. This CDR3 region has 12 residues. Germline V gives CDR1 MNHNS, CDR2 SASEGT. CDR3 in DNA: TGTGCCAGCAGTGAACAGATAACCCAAGCTTTCTTT. Its protein is CASSEQITQAFF.

The chain uses TRBV7-8 and TRBJ1-2, with TRBD1 matching 7 bases. The CDR3 has 15 residues. V was pared by 0 bases and J by 2 bases, with 3 bases of the junction left unmatched. In germline, CDR1 is SGHVS, CDR2 FQNEAQ. Here the CDR3 reads CASSLAGGQNYGYTF. CDR3 nucleotide sequence: TGTGCCAGCAGCTTAGCTGGGGGACAGAACTATGGCTACACCTTC.

The chain joins TRBV7-2 to TRBJ1-5; D gene ambiguous. CDR3 length equals 13 residues. Trimming pared 5 bases from V and 6 bases from J, leaving 11 bases between. Germline V lookup: CDR1 SGHTA, CDR2 FQGNSA. The CDR3 DNA is TGTGCCAGCAGCCTACCTCCGGGTCAGCCCCAGCATTTT. Translating gives CASSLPPGQPQHF.

The V gene is TRBV29-1, the J gene TRBJ1-5; possible D gene TRBD1, 6 bases. This CDR3 comprises 13 residues. With 4 bases removed from V and 0 bases from J, the gap between germline ends came to 7 bases. Germline CDR1 and CDR2: SQVTM and ANQGSEA. CDR3 region: CSVGTASNQPQHF. DNA of the CDR3: TGCAGCGTTGGGACAGCTAGCAATCAGCCCCAGCATTTT.

This clone occurred once. The CDR3 here is CASSTGQLGYGYTF. The CDR3, as DNA: TGTGCCAGCAGCACGGGACAGCTAGGCTATGGCTACACCTTC. The chain joins TRBV5-5 to TRBJ1-2; 7 bases are shared with TRBD1. This CDR3 has 14 amino acids. The ends lost 4 bases at V and 4 bases at J; junction bases unmatched: 7. Per germline, CDR1 SGHKS and CDR2 YYEKEE (reference sequence). The whole variable domain, remainder taken from reference TRBV5-5 and TRBJ1-2, is DAGVTQSPTHLIKTRGQQVTLRCSPISGHKSVSWYQQVLGQGPQFIFQYYEKEERGRGNFPDRFSARQFPNYSSELNVNALLLGDSALYLCASSTGQLGYGYTFGSGTRLTVV.

The chain carries TRBV5-8 and TRBJ2-1, with D unclear. Per the germline V gene, CDR1 is SGHTS and CDR2 is YDEGEE. V dropped 4 bases and J dropped 10 bases, with 15 bases sitting between them. The CDR3 covers 13 residues. The DNA for the CDR3 is TGTGCCAGCAGCAGAGTCCCAGGCCTGGAGCAGTTCTTC. It codes for CASSRVPGLEQFF.

The chain joins TRBV5-1 to TRBJ2-3; a possible D gene is TRBD1 (5 bases). This CDR3 is built from 15 residues. Trimming pared 3 bases from V and 0 bases from J, leaving 11 bases between. CDR1 SGHRS and CDR2 YFSETQ come from the germline V gene. CDR3 DNA: TGCGCCAGCAGCTCTGGGGCTTCTAGCACAGATACGCAGTATTTT. Translation gives CASSSGASSTDTQYF.